These 24 T cell receptor beta chains share one sample of origin, sequenced in a study of T cell repertoires in cytomegalovirus infection. Their cognate antigens are unknown. TCRdb itself ran the reads through MiXCR, one entry per CDR3 protein. The sample carries approximately 340,000 distinct CDR3 sequences, roughly 28% recorded once. Here the sequenced sample was cultured PBMCs, taken from culture after CMV antigen stimulation. The receptor source for this set is a human donor in good health (CMV status not recorded). Some clones in this sample may be carry-over from other donors' samples.

V usage is TRBV7-3 and J usage is TRBJ1-2, with D perhaps TRBD1 (5 bases). CDR1 is SGHTA and CDR2 is FQGTGA in the germline V gene. The CDR3 has 14 residues. V was clipped by 3 bases and J by 6 bases, with 14 bases between them. The CDR3 loop is CASSFLGGDHGYTF. The DNA for the CDR3 is TGTGCCAGCAGCTTCCTCGGGGGGGACCATGGCTACACCTTC.

This clonotype was counted a few times. The V gene is TRBV7-8, the J gene TRBJ1-3; 7 bases fit TRBD1. CDR3 length: 15 residues. The trim removed 5 bases at V and 2 bases at J, leaving 6 bases unmatched. Germline V lookup: CDR1 SGHVS, CDR2 FQNEAQ. CDR3 residues: CASSGRQGAGNTIYF. The CDR3 nucleotides read TGTGCCAGCAGCGGGCGACAGGGTGCTGGAAACACCATATATTTT.

The chain links TRBV4-2 to TRBJ1-6; TRBD1 might be the D (5 bases). There are 17 residues in the CDR3. V was shortened by 1 base and J by 0 bases, with 10 bases between the two germline ends. Per the germline V gene, CDR1 is LGHNA and CDR2 is YNFKEQ. CDR3 sequence: CASSQVTASSYNSPLHF. In nucleotides, the CDR3 is TGTGCCAGCAGCCAAGTGACAGCGAGCTCCTATAATTCACCCCTCCACTTT.

V and J are TRBV30 and TRBJ2-1; D not certain. V was pared by 2 bases and J by 9 bases, with 11 bases between. Per the germline V gene, CDR1 is GTSNPN and CDR2 is SVGIG (reference sequence). The CDR3 loop spans 12 amino acids. DNA of the CDR3: TGTGCCTGGAGTAGGCAGAGCAGTGAGCAGTTCTTC. As protein: CAWSRQSSEQFF.

This clonotype was observed many times. The V and J genes are TRBV12-3 or TRBV12-4 and TRBJ1-6; TRBD1 matches 7 bases. V shed 3 bases, J shed 1 base, and the junction held 12 bases outside the gene matches. This CDR3 comprises 19 residues. The DNA of the CDR3 is TGTGCCAGCAGTTTTGAGGGGGCGAGTTTAAGATCCTATAATTCACCCCTCCACTTT. This sequence encodes CASSFEGASLRSYNSPLHF.

This clonotype has only a few counts. V is TRBV11-2 and J is TRBJ2-1, with 7 bases identical to TRBD1. CDR3 length: 15 residues. Germline assignment: CDR1 SGHAT and CDR2 FQNNGV. Trimming at V came to 5 bases and at J to 3 bases, leaving 7 bases not matched to a gene. CDR3 protein: CASSPWGQNYNEQFF. DNA for the CDR3: TGTGCCAGCAGCCCTTGGGGACAGAACTACAATGAGCAGTTCTTC.

This chain uses TRBV19 with TRBJ1-5, with no clear D. This CDR3 comprises 13 residues. V lost 1 base and J 7 bases, leaving 8 bases between the germline ends. CDR1 is LNHDA and CDR2 is SQIVND in the germline V gene (reference sequence). The CDR3 is CASSIGGVQPQHF. CDR3 DNA: TGTGCCAGTAGTATAGGAGGAGTGCAGCCCCAGCATTTT.

This clonotype was found once. The chain employs TRBV10-3 and TRBJ2-7; D is possibly TRBD2 (6 bases). The CDR3 length is 14 residues. The germline V and J ends were trimmed by 0 bases and 5 bases, with 11 bases remaining between them. The germline CDR1 and CDR2 sequences are ENHRY and SYGVKD. The CDR3 nucleotides read TGTGCCATCAGTGAGTCGGAGGGGAGCCACGAGCAGTACTTC. It is translated as CAISESEGSHEQYF.

This clonotype turned up a few times. This chain links TRBV29-1 with TRBJ2-7, with 7 bases lining up with TRBD2. The germline V gene encodes CDR1 SQVTM and CDR2 ANQGSEA. The V segment lost 0 bases and the J segment 3 bases; nucleotides outside the gene matches: 5. The CDR3 covers 14 residues. In DNA, the CDR3 is TGCAGCGTTGAAGACGGGAGGCCCCTCTACGAGCAGTACTTC. This translates into CSVEDGRPLYEQYF.

This clonotype was counted between two and nine times. This sequence joins TRBV2 and TRBJ2-7, with TRBD2 identical over 7 bases. V lost 5 bases, J lost 0 bases, and 16 bases stayed unmatched. The CDR3 loop spans 18 amino acids. CDR1 is SNHLY and CDR2 is FYNNEI in the germline V gene. CDR3 region: CASSPRTSLAVSSYEQYF. DNA of the CDR3: TGTGCCAGCAGTCCTCGCACATCTCTAGCGGTATCCTCCTACGAGCAGTACTTC.

The chain joins TRBV11-3 to TRBJ2-1; D not certain. This CDR3 is 17 amino acids long. Germline V gene lookup returns CDR1 SGHNT and CDR2 YENEEA. V lost 5 bases and J 1 base, leaving 18 bases between the germline ends. Written as DNA, the CDR3 is TGTGCCAGCAGCCCTCGAGGATGGGGTAGGTCCTACAATGAGCAGTTCTTC. Its translation is CASSPRGWGRSYNEQFF. The whole variable domain, remainder taken from reference TRBV11-3 and TRBJ2-1, is EAGVVQSPRYKIIEKKQPVAFWCNPISGHNTLYWYLQNLGQGPELLIRYENEEAVDDSQLPKDRFSAERLKGVDSTLKIQPAELGDSAVYLCASSPRGWGRSYNEQFFGPGTRLTVL.

This clonotype was detected only a few times. The chain combines TRBV2 with TRBJ2-2; D is undetermined. This CDR3 has 16 residues. Germline V gives CDR1 SNHLY, CDR2 FYNNEI. V shed 3 bases and J shed 3 bases, with 14 bases lying between them. The CDR3 DNA sequence: TGTGCCAGCAGTGAGACGGGCCTTTGGGACACCGGGGAGCTGTTTTTT. This sequence encodes CASSETGLWDTGELFF.

This rearrangement joins TRBV6-1 to TRBJ1-6; no firm D call. This CDR3 spans 16 amino acids. V gave up 7 bases and J gave up 4 bases, with 17 bases separating them. Germline lookup yields CDR1 MNHNS and CDR2 SASEGT. The CDR3 sequence: CASMTERGSYNSPLHF. CDR3 in DNA: TGTGCCAGCATGACGGAGCGGGGATCTTATAATTCACCCCTCCACTTT.

The chain combines TRBV7-6 with TRBJ2-3; TRBD2 agrees at 9 bases. V lost 1 base to trimming and J lost 4 bases; unmatched junction nucleotides: 3. In germline, CDR1 is SGHVS, CDR2 FNYEAQ. The CDR3 runs 15 residues. In DNA, the CDR3 is TGTGCCAGCAGCTTAGGCGGGGGGGCCTCAGATACGCAGTATTTT. This sequence encodes CASSLGGGASDTQYF.

This clonotype was seen a few times. The J gene is TRBJ2-1, the V gene TRBV6-1; 10 nucleotides match TRBD2. Germline CDR1 reads MNHNS; CDR2 reads SASEGT. This CDR3 comprises 19 residues. Trimming removed 7 bases from V and 1 base from J; junction bases left unmatched: 16. This CDR3 reads CASTLGYSGRERSYNEQFF. In nucleotides, the CDR3 is TGTGCCAGCACCCTAGGGTACAGCGGGAGGGAAAGGTCCTACAATGAGCAGTTCTTC.

This chain connects TRBV29-1 to TRBJ1-1, with TRBD1 identical over 10 bases. This CDR3 region has 12 residues. The V gene's germline CDR1 is SQVTM and CDR2 ANQGSEA. Losses at the gene ends were 5 bases for V and 7 bases for J; bases not matched to a gene: 4. CDR3 region: CSVRTGGREAFF. DNA for the CDR3: TGCAGCGTTCGGACAGGGGGGCGTGAAGCTTTCTTT.

The V gene is TRBV11-2, the J gene TRBJ1-1; the D is unclear. V lost 4 bases, J lost 0 bases, and 18 bases lay in between. The CDR3 runs 17 residues. Germline CDR1 and CDR2: SGHAT and FQNNGV. The DNA of the CDR3 is TGTGCCAGCAGCTCACTTCGGCGCAGAGACTTGAACACTGAAGCTTTCTTT. This encodes CASSSLRRRDLNTEAFF.

This chain connects TRBV10-3 to TRBJ2-1; 11 bases match TRBD2. The CDR3 totals 16 residues. Germline CDR1 ENHRY, CDR2 SYGVKD. V shed 0 bases and J 5 bases; nucleotides not matched to a gene: 3. The CDR3 nucleotides read TGTGCCATCAGTGAGTCGGTTAGCGGGAGGGACAATGAGCAGTTCTTC. Protein: CAISESVSGRDNEQFF.

Many counts were recorded for this clonotype. This sequence joins TRBV10-3 and TRBJ2-1; D may be TRBD2 (5 bases). The V end lost 0 bases, the J end lost 4 bases, and 13 bases lay between the germline ends. From germline, CDR1 is ENHRY and CDR2 SYGVKD. This CDR3 is 16 amino acids long. This chain's CDR3 is CAISESMAGQYNEQFF. In DNA form, the CDR3 reads TGTGCCATCAGTGAGTCGATGGCGGGCCAATACAATGAGCAGTTCTTC.

This clonotype was observed a few times. J is TRBJ1-1 and V is TRBV6-5; tentatively, D is TRBD1 (5 bases). In germline, CDR1 is MNHEY, CDR2 SVGAGI. The V gene lost 2 bases and the J gene lost 1 base, with 8 bases spanning the gap. The CDR3 length is 14 residues. CDR3 in DNA: TGTGCCAGCAGTTACGACAGCCAGAACACTGAAGCTTTCTTT. As protein: CASSYDSQNTEAFF.

This clonotype was seen a handful of times. The rearrangement links TRBV19 to TRBJ1-5; possible D gene TRBD1, 5 bases. The V end was cut by 5 bases, the J end by 6 bases, with 20 bases between. The CDR3 totals 16 residues. Germline values: CDR1 LNHDA, CDR2 SQIVND (reference sequence). The CDR3, as DNA: TGTGCCAGTAGTCTTCTCGCCCGGGGGTCTAGTCAGCCCCAGCATTTT. It is translated as CASSLLARGSSQPQHF.

This clonotype has just a few counts. The rearrangement uses TRBV7-8 and TRBJ2-2; D unclear. Germline CDR1 SGHVS, CDR2 FQNEAQ. The germline V and J ends were trimmed by 5 bases and 9 bases, with 7 bases remaining between them. The length of the CDR3 is 11 residues. The CDR3 region is CASSAARELFF. The CDR3 DNA follows: TGTGCCAGCAGCGCGGCCCGGGAGCTGTTTTTT.

As DNA, the CDR3 is TGTGCCAGTAGAGCGGACAGGCAAACAGATACGCAGTATTTT. Its translation is CASRADRQTDTQYF. V gene TRBV19 combines with J gene TRBJ2-3, with TRBD1 matching 7 bases. The CDR3 has 14 amino acids. The V and J ends lost 6 bases and 3 bases, in that order; junction bases with no gene match: 6. CDR1 is LNHDA and CDR2 is SQIVND in the germline V gene (reference sequence).

This clonotype appeared many times. This chain joins TRBV7-8 and TRBJ1-4; D remains unclear. V gave up 0 bases and J gave up 7 bases, with 12 bases separating them. The CDR3 spans 15 residues. Germline CDR1 is SGHVS and CDR2 is FQNEAQ. The DNA of the CDR3 is TGTGCCAGCAGCTTAGCCGTTTCCCCCCTTGAAAAACTGTTTTTT. It yields the protein CASSLAVSPLEKLFF.